A few counts support the clone carrying this T cell receptor beta chain. The sample belongs to a study of blood T cell repertoires in COVID-19. Whole-study context: The United States, Italy and Spain provided the acute and convalescent COVID-19 samples. T cells, B-cell-depleted T cells, or PBMCs supplied cDNA or gDNA.

Original processing methods: The assay estimated nucleated cells by amplifying reference gene primers. The method was immunoSEQ multiplex PCR; TCRdb's version includes in-frame clones alone and lacks a portion of them. From that table come the V and J calls and clone size; the DNA was used to work out D and trimming. Altogether 35,000 to 55,000 clones are present, roughly nine tenths being singletons, with the ten largest covering 4.5% to 7%. Trimming at V came to 8 bases and at J to 3 bases, leaving 20 bases not matched to a gene. The V gene's germline CDR1 is GTSNPN and CDR2 SVGIG (reference sequence). This CDR3 comprises 17 residues.

The origin of this receptor is a human donor in a cohort sampled during active COVID-19. Sequenced: peripheral blood. The rearrangement links TRBV30 to TRBJ2-7, with 9 positions matching TRBD1. The CDR3 DNA is TGTGCCGGAAGGCGGGACAGGGTGTTCGACGGGGGCTACGAGCAGTACTTC. Translating gives CAGRRDRVFDGGYEQYF.